These 13 T cell receptor beta chains share one sample of origin, sequenced in a study of blood T cells in healthy people across ages. Alongside a J-beta primer mix, a sample-barcoded 5' primer served in a second PCR lasting roughly 7 to 11 cycles. TCRdb re-called the 5' RACE reads through MiXCR, storing one row per CDR3 protein. Of 1.5 million to 1.8 million distinct CDR3 sequences in the sample, roughly 43% were seen once. The specimen sequenced was blood. The receptors stem from a young woman in good health.

This clonotype was counted between two and nine times. The chain is built from TRBV7-8 and TRBJ1-2; weak D call: TRBD1 (6 bases). This CDR3 region has 16 residues. Per germline, CDR1 SGHVS and CDR2 FQNEAQ. The ends were cut back, 2 bases at V and 7 bases at J, with 20 bases in the middle. CDR3 nucleotide sequence: TGTGCCAGCAGCTTATCCGCGGACAGAGTCCCTCTTGGCTACACCTTC. This translates into CASSLSADRVPLGYTF. Using reference TRBV7-8 and TRBJ1-2 for the parts outside the CDR3, the full variable domain is GAGVSQSPRYKVAKRGQDVALRCDPISGHVSLFWYQQALGQGPEFLTYFQNEAQLDKSGLPSDRFFAERPEGSVSTLKIQRTQQEDSAVYLCASSLSADRVPLGYTFGSGTRLTVV.

V and J are TRBV12-5 and TRBJ1-2; the match to TRBD1 covers 7 bases. The CDR3 runs 14 residues. The J segment lost 4 bases and the V segment lost 1 base, leaving 3 bases of the junction unmatched. Germline CDR1 and CDR2: LGHNT and FRNRAP. For the CDR3, the DNA is TGTGCTAGTGGTTTGGGGACAGGTACCTATGGCTACACCTTC. Its protein is CASGLGTGTYGYTF.

The chain recombines TRBV29-1 with TRBJ1-1; D call uncertain. V lost 3 bases and J 4 bases, leaving 12 bases between the germline ends. The CDR3 contains 13 residues. Germline V gene sequence: CDR1 SQVTM, CDR2 ANQGSEA. In nucleotides, the CDR3 is TGCAGCGTTGATGCCCGTGTTAGCACTGAAGCTTTCTTT. Residues: CSVDARVSTEAFF.

V and J are TRBV9 and TRBJ1-1; weak D call: TRBD1 (6 bases). The V gene's germline CDR1 is SGDLS and CDR2 YYNGEE. V gave up 3 bases and J gave up 0 bases, with 15 bases separating them. The CDR3 is 16 amino acids. The CDR3 reads CASSERGDTVNTEAFF. CDR3 in DNA: TGTGCCAGCAGCGAGAGAGGGGACACGGTGAACACTGAAGCTTTCTTT.

This clonotype was detected a few times. J is TRBJ2-3 and V is TRBV4-2, with TRBD2 identical over 11 bases. Germline-derived CDR1 and CDR2 are LGHNA and YNFKEQ. The CDR3 loop spans 16 amino acids. V was pared by 2 bases and J by 4 bases, with 5 bases of the junction left unmatched. CDR3 DNA sequence: TGTGCCAGCAGCCAAACTAGCGGGGGTCGTGCAGATACGCAGTATTTT. Residues: CASSQTSGGRADTQYF.

The rearrangement uses TRBV5-6 and TRBJ1-1; D may be TRBD1 (5 bases). Germline-derived CDR1 and CDR2 are SGHDT and YYEEEE. Trimming stripped 0 bases from V and 7 bases from J, with 13 bases between. The CDR3 is 14 amino acids. In DNA, the CDR3 is TGTGCCAGCAGCTTGGGGCAATCAGGGTATGAAGCTTTCTTT. Translating it yields CASSLGQSGYEAFF.

The CDR3 bases are TGTGCCAGCACCGAGGACAGCAGCTATGGCTACACCTTC. As protein: CASTEDSSYGYTF. This chain joins TRBV6-1 and TRBJ1-2; perhaps TRBD1 as D (6 bases). Germline V lookup: CDR1 MNHNS, CDR2 SASEGT. This CDR3 spans 13 amino acids. Trimming took 7 bases from V and 4 from J, leaving 13 bases between them.

This clonotype was observed a single time. Just one base apart from a much larger clone, this may be a read error. This chain links TRBV20-1 with TRBJ1-2, with a weak D call TRBD1 (5 bases). The length of the CDR3 is 11 residues. Trimming took off 0 bases at V and 6 bases at J, with 5 bases between the two ends. The germline CDR1 and CDR2 sequences are DFQATT and SNEGSKA (reference sequence). CDR3 residues: CSARDRDGYTF. The CDR3 nucleotides are TGCAGTGCTAGAGACAGGGATGGCTACACCTTC.

The CDR3 sequence is CSAQSSGTQETQYF. As DNA, the CDR3 is TGCAGTGCCCAGTCGTCAGGGACTCAAGAGACCCAGTACTTC. The V gene is TRBV20-1, the J gene TRBJ2-5; TRBD2 might be the D (6 bases). Trimming removed 6 bases at V and 2 bases at J, with 16 bases between. Germline CDR1 is DFQATT and CDR2 is SNEGSKA (reference sequence). The CDR3 totals 14 residues.

The gene calls are TRBV7-2 and TRBJ2-7; no firm D call. Trimming left V 3 bases short and J 6 bases short, with 6 bases between. This CDR3 has 11 residues. Germline-derived CDR1 and CDR2 are SGHTA and FQGNSA. CDR3 protein: CASSFTREQYF. CDR3 DNA: TGTGCCAGCAGCTTCACTCGCGAGCAGTACTTC.

The rearrangement links TRBV12-5 to TRBJ2-4; 11 bases align to TRBD2. This CDR3 has 19 amino acids. The germline V gene has CDR1 LGHNT and CDR2 FRNRAP. V trimming: 7 bases; J trimming: 0 bases; junction bases outside the gene matches: 14. The CDR3 sequence: CASALATSGAPLAKNIQYF. The CDR3 DNA is TGTGCTAGTGCCCTGGCGACTAGCGGGGCCCCACTAGCCAAAAACATTCAGTACTTC.

This clonotype has more than one count but fewer than ten. Written as DNA, the CDR3 is TGCAGTGCTAGCCGGGACAGGGGAGCCTACGAGCAGTACTTC. This translates into CSASRDRGAYEQYF. V usage is TRBV20-1 and J usage is TRBJ2-7; the match to TRBD1 covers 10 bases. CDR3 length: 14 residues. The V segment lost 3 bases and the J segment 2 bases; nucleotides outside the gene matches: 4. Germline assignment: CDR1 DFQATT and CDR2 SNEGSKA (reference sequence).

This clonotype was found many times. V is TRBV29-1 and J is TRBJ2-3, with D possibly matching TRBD2 (6 bases). The germline V and J ends were trimmed by 4 bases and 1 base, with 21 bases remaining between them. The CDR3 has 17 amino acids. The V gene's germline CDR1 is SQVTM and CDR2 ANQGSEA. The DNA of the CDR3 is TGCAGCGTTGTTCCGCTCTTTTCCGGGAGTGGCACAGATACGCAGTATTTT. Translated, it gives CSVVPLFSGSGTDTQYF.